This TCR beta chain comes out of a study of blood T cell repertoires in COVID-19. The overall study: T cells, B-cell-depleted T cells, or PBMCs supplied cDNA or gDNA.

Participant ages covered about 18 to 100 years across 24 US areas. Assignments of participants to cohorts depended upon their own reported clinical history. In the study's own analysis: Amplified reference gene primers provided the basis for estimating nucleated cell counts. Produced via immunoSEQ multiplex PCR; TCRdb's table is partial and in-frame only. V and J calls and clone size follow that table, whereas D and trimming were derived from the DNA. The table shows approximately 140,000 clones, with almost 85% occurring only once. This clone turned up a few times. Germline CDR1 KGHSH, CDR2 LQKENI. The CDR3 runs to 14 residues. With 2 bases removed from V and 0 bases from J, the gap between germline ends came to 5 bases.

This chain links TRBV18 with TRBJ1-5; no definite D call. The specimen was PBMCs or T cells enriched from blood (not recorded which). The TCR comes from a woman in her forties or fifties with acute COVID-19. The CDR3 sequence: CASSPENSNQPQHF. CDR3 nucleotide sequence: TGTGCCAGCTCACCAGAGAATAGCAATCAGCCCCAGCATTTT. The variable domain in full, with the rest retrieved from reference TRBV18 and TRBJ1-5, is NAGVMQNPRHLVRRRGQEARLRCSPMKGHSHVYWYRQLPEEGLKFMVYLQKENIIDESGMPKERFSAEFPKEGPSILRIQQVVRGDSAAYFCASSPENSNQPQHFGDGTRLSIL.